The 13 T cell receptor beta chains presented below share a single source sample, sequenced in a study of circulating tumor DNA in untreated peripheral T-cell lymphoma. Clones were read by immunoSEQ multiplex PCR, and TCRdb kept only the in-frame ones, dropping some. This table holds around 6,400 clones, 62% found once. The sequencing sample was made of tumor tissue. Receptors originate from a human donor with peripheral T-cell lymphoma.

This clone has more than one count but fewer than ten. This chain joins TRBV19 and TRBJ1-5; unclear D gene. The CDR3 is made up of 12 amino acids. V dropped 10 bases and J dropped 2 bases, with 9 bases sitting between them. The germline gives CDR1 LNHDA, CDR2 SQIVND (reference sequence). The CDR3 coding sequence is TGTGCCACGGGTGCGGGCAATCAGCCCCAGCATTTT. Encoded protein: CATGAGNQPQHF.

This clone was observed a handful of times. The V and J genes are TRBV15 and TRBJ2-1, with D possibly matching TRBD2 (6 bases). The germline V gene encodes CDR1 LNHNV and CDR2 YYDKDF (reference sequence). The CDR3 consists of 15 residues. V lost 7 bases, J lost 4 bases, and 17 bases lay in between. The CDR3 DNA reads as TGTGCCACCAAGAAGACCGGGACTTCTTACAATGAGCAGTTCTTC. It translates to CATKKTGTSYNEQFF.

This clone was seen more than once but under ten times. This CDR3 reads CATSNIVGRNTEAFF. The CDR3 region has the DNA TGTGCCACCAGCAATATTGTGGGGAGGAACACTGAAGCTTTCTTT. The chain joins TRBV15 to TRBJ1-1; D gene uncertain. The CDR3 is made up of 15 amino acids. The V gene lost 4 bases and the J gene lost 1 base, with 13 bases spanning the gap. Germline V CDR1 and CDR2: LNHNV, YYDKDF (reference sequence).

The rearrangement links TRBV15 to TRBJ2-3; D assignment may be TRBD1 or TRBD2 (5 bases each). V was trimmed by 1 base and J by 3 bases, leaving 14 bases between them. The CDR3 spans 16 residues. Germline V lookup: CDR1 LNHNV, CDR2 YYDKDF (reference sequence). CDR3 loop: CATSRVGTQLTDTQYF. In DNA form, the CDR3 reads TGTGCCACCAGCAGAGTGGGGACCCAATTAACAGATACGCAGTATTTT.

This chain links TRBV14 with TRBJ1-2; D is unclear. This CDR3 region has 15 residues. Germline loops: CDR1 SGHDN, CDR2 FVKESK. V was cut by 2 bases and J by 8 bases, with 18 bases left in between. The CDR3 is CASSQKLVRPDGYTF. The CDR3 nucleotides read TGTGCCAGCAGCCAAAAGTTGGTCCGGCCCGACGGCTACACCTTC.

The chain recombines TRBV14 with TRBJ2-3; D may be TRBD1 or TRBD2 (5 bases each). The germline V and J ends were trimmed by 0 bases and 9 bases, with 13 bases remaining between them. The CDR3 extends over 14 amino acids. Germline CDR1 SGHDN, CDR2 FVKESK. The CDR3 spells CASSQDRGGGTQYF. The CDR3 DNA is TGTGCCAGCAGCCAAGATCGGGGCGGCGGGACGCAGTATTTT. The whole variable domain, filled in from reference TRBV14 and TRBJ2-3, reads EAGVTQFPSHSVIEKGQTVTLRCDPISGHDNLYWYRRVMGKEIKFLLHFVKESKQDESGMPNNRFLAERTGGTYSTLKVQPAELEDSGVYFCASSQDRGGGTQYFGPGTRLTVL.

This CDR3 is CASTHRTSGSPPLETQYF. The CDR3, as DNA: TGTGCCAGCACCCACCGGACTAGCGGGAGTCCGCCTTTAGAGACCCAGTACTTC. This chain joins TRBV6-8 and TRBJ2-5, with 13 bases identical to TRBD2. Germline V lookup: CDR1 MNHGY, CDR2 SAAAGT. V trimming: 7 bases; J trimming: 4 bases; junction bases outside the gene matches: 15. CDR3 length: 18 amino acids.

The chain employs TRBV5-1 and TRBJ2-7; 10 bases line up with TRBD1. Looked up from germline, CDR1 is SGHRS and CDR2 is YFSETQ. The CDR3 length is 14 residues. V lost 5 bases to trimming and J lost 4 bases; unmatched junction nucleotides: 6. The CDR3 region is CASSPTGGVYEQYF. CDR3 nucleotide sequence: TGCGCCAGCAGTCCGACAGGGGGCGTTTACGAGCAGTACTTC.

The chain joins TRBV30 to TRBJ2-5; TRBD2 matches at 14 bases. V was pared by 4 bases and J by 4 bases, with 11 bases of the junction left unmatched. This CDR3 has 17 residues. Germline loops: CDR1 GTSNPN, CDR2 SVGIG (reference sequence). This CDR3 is CAWNRLAGGPLVETQYF. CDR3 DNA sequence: TGTGCCTGGAATCGACTAGCGGGAGGGCCATTGGTAGAGACCCAGTACTTC.

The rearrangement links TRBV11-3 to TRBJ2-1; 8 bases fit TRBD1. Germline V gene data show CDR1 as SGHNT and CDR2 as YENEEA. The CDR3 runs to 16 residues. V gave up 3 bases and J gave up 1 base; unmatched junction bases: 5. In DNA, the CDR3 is TGTGCCAGCAGCTTTTCAGGGGGCTATTCCTACAATGAGCAGTTCTTC. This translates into CASSFSGGYSYNEQFF. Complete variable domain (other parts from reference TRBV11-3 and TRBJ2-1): EAGVVQSPRYKIIEKKQPVAFWCNPISGHNTLYWYLQNLGQGPELLIRYENEEAVDDSQLPKDRFSAERLKGVDSTLKIQPAELGDSAVYLCASSFSGGYSYNEQFFGPGTRLTVL.

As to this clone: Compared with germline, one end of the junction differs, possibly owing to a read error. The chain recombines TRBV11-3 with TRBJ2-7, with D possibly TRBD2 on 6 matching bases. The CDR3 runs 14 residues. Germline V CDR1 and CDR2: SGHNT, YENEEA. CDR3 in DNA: TGTACCAGCAGCTTAACCGGGTTGCGGGGCGAGCAGTACTTC. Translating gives CTSSLTGLRGEQYF.

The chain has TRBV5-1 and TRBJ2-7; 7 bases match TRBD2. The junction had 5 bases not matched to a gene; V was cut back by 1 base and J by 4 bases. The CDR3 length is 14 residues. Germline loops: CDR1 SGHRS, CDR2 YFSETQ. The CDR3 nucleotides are TGCGCCAGCAGCTTGCCTAGCGGAGATTACGAGCAGTACTTC. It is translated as CASSLPSGDYEQYF.

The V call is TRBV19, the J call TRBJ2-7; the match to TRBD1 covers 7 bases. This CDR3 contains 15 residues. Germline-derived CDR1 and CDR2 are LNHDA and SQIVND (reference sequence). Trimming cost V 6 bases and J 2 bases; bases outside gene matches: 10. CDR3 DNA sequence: TGTGCCAGTAGCCAATCAACAGGGGTGGCCTACGAGCAGTACTTC. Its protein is CASSQSTGVAYEQYF.